The clone carrying this T cell receptor (beta chain) was recorded many times. The data originate from a study of CD8 T cells in ankylosing spondylitis. Quantitative 5'-RACE with molecular barcodes generated TCR beta libraries. A single record per CDR3 protein comes from TCRdb applying MiXCR to the 5' RACE reads. Of some 130,000 distinct CDR3 sequences in the sample, approximately 10% were seen once. This CDR3 has 13 amino acids. V lost 3 bases and J lost 15, with 18 bases in between. The origin of this receptor is a female donor with ankylosing spondylitis or in good health (not recorded which). The chain couples TRBV12-3 or TRBV12-4 to TRBJ2-1; TRBD1 might be the D (5 bases). The sequenced sample was blood, either unsorted or a sorted T cell fraction (not recorded which). The CDR3 bases are TGTGCCAGCAGTTTGGTGCCGGGTTTAGGGGTGTTCTTC. Residues: CASSLVPGLGVFF.